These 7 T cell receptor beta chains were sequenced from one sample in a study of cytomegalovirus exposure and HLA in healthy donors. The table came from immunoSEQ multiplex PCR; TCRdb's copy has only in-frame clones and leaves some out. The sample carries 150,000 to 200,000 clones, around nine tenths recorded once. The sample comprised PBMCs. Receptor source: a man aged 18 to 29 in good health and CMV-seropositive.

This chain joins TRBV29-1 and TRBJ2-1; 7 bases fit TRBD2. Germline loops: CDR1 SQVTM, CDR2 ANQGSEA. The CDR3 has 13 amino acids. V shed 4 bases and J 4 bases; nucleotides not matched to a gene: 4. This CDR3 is CSVGGRDYNEQFF. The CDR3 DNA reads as TGCAGCGTTGGAGGGAGGGATTACAATGAGCAGTTCTTC.

The CDR3, as DNA: TGTGCCTGGAGTGAGGGCGGGAAATCGTACGAGCAGTACTTC. Translating gives CAWSEGGKSYEQYF. The V gene is TRBV30, the J gene TRBJ2-7; D is perhaps TRBD2 (6 bases). V was pared by 1 base and J by 4 bases, with 14 bases between. The CDR3 sequence is 14 residues long. Germline values: CDR1 GTSNPN, CDR2 SVGIG (reference sequence).

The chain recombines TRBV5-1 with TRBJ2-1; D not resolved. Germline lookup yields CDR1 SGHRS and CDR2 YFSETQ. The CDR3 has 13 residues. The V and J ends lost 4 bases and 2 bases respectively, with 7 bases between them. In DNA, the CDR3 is TGCGCCAGCAGCCCGGTTGCCTACAATGAGCAGTTCTTC. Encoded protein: CASSPVAYNEQFF.

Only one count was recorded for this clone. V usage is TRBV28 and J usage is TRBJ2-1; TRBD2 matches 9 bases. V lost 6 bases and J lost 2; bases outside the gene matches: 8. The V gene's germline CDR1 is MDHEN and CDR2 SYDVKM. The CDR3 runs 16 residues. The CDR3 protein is CASSPVAGGAYNEQFF. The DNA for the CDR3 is TGTGCCAGCAGCCCTGTTGCGGGAGGGGCCTACAATGAGCAGTTCTTC.

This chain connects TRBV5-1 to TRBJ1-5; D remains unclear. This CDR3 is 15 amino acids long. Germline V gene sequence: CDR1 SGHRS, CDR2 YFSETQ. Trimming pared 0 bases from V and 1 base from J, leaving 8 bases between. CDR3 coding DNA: TGCGCCAGCAGCTTGGACCCGGGGAGCAATCAGCCCCAGCATTTT. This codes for CASSLDPGSNQPQHF.

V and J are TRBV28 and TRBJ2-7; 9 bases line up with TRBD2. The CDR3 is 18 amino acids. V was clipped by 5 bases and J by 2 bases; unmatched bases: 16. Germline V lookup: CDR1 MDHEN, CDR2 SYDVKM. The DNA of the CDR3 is TGTGCCAGCAGTCCCCGATCAGTTAGCGGGAGTTGGACCTACGAGCAGTACTTC. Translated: CASSPRSVSGSWTYEQYF.

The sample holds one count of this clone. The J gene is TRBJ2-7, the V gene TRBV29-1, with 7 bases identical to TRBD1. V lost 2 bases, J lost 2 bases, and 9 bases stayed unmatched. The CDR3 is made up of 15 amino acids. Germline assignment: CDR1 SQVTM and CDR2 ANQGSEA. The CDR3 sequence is CSVEKAGGFPYEQYF. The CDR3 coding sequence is TGCAGCGTTGAAAAGGCAGGGGGTTTTCCCTACGAGCAGTACTTC.